This is a list of T cell receptor beta chains from one sample in a study of cytomegalovirus exposure and HLA in healthy donors. The table came from immunoSEQ multiplex PCR; TCRdb's copy has only in-frame clones and leaves some out. The sample lists about 98,000 clones, more than 60% occurring once. The sample consisted of PBMCs. The receptors derive from a man younger than 35 in good health and CMV-seropositive. CDR3s include the opening cysteine and the closing phenylalanine or tryptophan.

v_gene,j_gene,CDR3aa
TRBV5-6,TRBJ1-5,CASSLKGQGHQPQHF
TRBV25-1,TRBJ1-1,CASSESVAGPLTEAFF
TRBV28,TRBJ2-7,CASSSDRGLYEQYF
TRBV28,TRBJ1-5,CASSYRGNQPQHF
TRBV9,TRBJ2-2,CASSVAVGELFF
TRBV5-1,TRBJ2-2,CASSWGQGVNGELFF
TRBV27,TRBJ1-4,CASSLGGRTREKLFF
TRBV28,TRBJ2-1,CASPRDSYNEQFF
TRBV4-1,TRBJ1-3,CASSHGGQGYSGNTIYF
TRBV18,TRBJ1-2,CASSPGGQGFYTF
TRBV5-1,TRBJ2-3,CASSLGGASTDTQYF
TRBV15,TRBJ1-5,CATSRQGSNQPQHF
TRBV7-9,TRBJ1-1,CASSLVGDREAFF
TRBV27,TRBJ2-2,CASSLSGTSRTGELFF
TRBV5-6,TRBJ1-2,CASSLLTGEGGYTF
TRBV14,TRBJ1-2,CASSPYEGQGAANYGYTF
TRBV6-5,TRBJ2-7,CASSYSVDSSYEQYF
TRBV6-1,TRBJ2-1,CASSEGWDRYGVEQFF
TRBV4-1,.,CASSQTPDRVDPYEQYF
TRBV27,TRBJ1-3,CASKDGFSGNTIYF
TRBV5-6,TRBJ2-7,CASSSVRPNRGKQYF
TRBV28,TRBJ2-1,CASSFGLRGNEQFF
TRBV6-6,TRBJ2-7,CASSSEGEQYF
TRBV30,TRBJ2-3,CAWSVQNTQYF
TRBV6-5,TRBJ2-7,CASSWSQSSYEQYF
TRBV6-1,TRBJ1-2,CASSNLMGGGYGYTF
TRBV27,TRBJ2-1,CASSLGVSGGAGEQFF
TRBV5-8,TRBJ2-5,CASSLELLETQYF
TRBV2,TRBJ2-7,CASSLVQGSTYEQYF
TRBV10-3,TRBJ1-5,CAISERATWSNQPQHF
TRBV2,TRBJ2-7,CASSEGTAYEQYF
TRBV7-6,TRBJ1-1,CASSLTGGLGMNTEAFF
TRBV5-4,TRBJ2-1,CASSSGEPYNEQFF